Below are 3 T cell receptor beta chains sequenced from a single sample in a study of blood T cells in healthy people across ages (dated by TCRdb to the mid-2010s). Libraries were constructed by 5' RACE. Sequencing used an Illumina HiSeq 2500. The second PCR ran for roughly 7 to 11 cycles and used a J-beta primer mix along with a sample-barcoded 5' primer. TCRdb took the public reads, trimmed them with fastp at Q25, ran MiXCR for clone calling and kept in-frame beta chains. Rows are unified per CDR3 protein, each entry keeping the most common DNA and genes. Present in this sample are about 1,800,000 distinct CDR3 sequences, 28% of which were seen just once. The ten largest make up about 7.7% of the sample. Specimen: blood. Receptor source: a woman under 40 in good health.

This chain connects TRBV7-9 to TRBJ1-3; unclear D gene. Germline CDR1 and CDR2: SEHNR and FQNEAQ (reference sequence). The V gene lost 7 bases and the J gene lost 0 bases, with 10 bases spanning the gap. The CDR3 spans 14 residues. CDR3 amino acids: CASNLQDSGNTIYF. The CDR3 DNA is TGTGCCAGCAACCTTCAGGACTCTGGAAACACCATATATTTT.

This clonotype was detected a few times. In nucleotides, the CDR3 is TGCAGTGCTAGCCCGACAGGCATTAATTCACCCCTCCACTTT. It codes for CSASPTGINSPLHF. The rearrangement links TRBV20-1 to TRBJ1-6; perhaps TRBD1 as D (6 bases). Germline V gene lookup returns CDR1 DFQATT and CDR2 SNEGSKA (reference sequence). The CDR3 has 14 residues. V was pared by 3 bases and J by 6 bases, with 12 bases between.

This clonotype was counted between two and nine times. The CDR3 DNA reads as TGTGCCAGCACGCTACGGGGGACAGACGGGGAGCAGTTCTTC. Translating gives CASTLRGTDGEQFF. The V and J genes are TRBV7-2 and TRBJ2-1, with D maybe TRBD1 (7 bases). Germline values: CDR1 SGHTA, CDR2 FQGNSA. The V gene lost 7 bases and the J gene lost 10 bases, with 20 bases spanning the gap. CDR3 length: 14 residues.